These 25 T cell receptor beta chains were sequenced from one sample in a study of blood T cell repertoires in COVID-19. Assay used: immunoSEQ multiplex PCR; TCRdb lists only in-frame clones, some missing. The table shows 70,000 to 95,000 clones, with around four fifths occurring only once. The sequenced sample was peripheral blood. The receptors stem from a woman aged 65 to 85 with active or convalescent COVID-19.

The CDR3 loop is CASSNRDRAHNEQFF. The CDR3 DNA follows: TGTGCCAGTAGTAACCGGGACAGGGCCCACAATGAGCAGTTCTTC. The chain joins TRBV19 to TRBJ2-1, with 9 positions matching TRBD1. Germline CDR1 is LNHDA and CDR2 is SQIVND (reference sequence). Trimming at V came to 4 bases and at J to 5 bases, leaving 6 bases not matched to a gene. The CDR3 contains 15 residues.

CDR3 in amino acids: CASSWSGTDTQYF. CDR3 in DNA: TGCGCCAGCAGCTGGAGCGGCACAGATACGCAGTATTTT. The rearrangement joins TRBV5-1 to TRBJ2-3, with D hard to call. V lost 3 bases to trimming and J lost 1 base, with 6 bases between them. The germline V gene has CDR1 SGHRS and CDR2 YFSETQ. The CDR3 sequence is 13 residues long.

The chain carries TRBV6-2 or TRBV6-3 and TRBJ2-7; 7 bases line up with TRBD1. CDR3 length equals 18 residues. CDR1 and CDR2 (germline): MNHEY, SVGEGT. V lost 0 bases to trimming and J lost 3 bases; unmatched junction nucleotides: 14. The CDR3 DNA follows: TGTGCCAGCAGTTACTCAGGGGGCCTAGTCCTATACAGCTACGAGCAGTACTTC. Amino acids: CASSYSGGLVLYSYEQYF.

The V gene is TRBV18, the J gene TRBJ2-1; 8 bases map to TRBD2. From germline, CDR1 is KGHSH and CDR2 LQKENI. The CDR3 spans 15 residues. Trimming took 3 bases from V and 9 from J; bases not matched to a gene: 10. This CDR3 is CASSPLNGGAIEQFF. The DNA for the CDR3 is TGTGCCAGCTCACCCTTAAACGGGGGGGCCATTGAGCAGTTCTTC.

This chain joins TRBV5-1 and TRBJ2-7, with D possibly matching TRBD2 (5 bases). Between the trimmed V and J ends, which lost 0 bases and 2 bases, there was a span of 12 bases. The CDR3 runs to 15 residues. The germline V gene has CDR1 SGHRS and CDR2 YFSETQ. Here the CDR3 DNA reads TGCGCCAGCAGCTTGGCCCCCGGGGTGGCCTACGAGCAGTACTTC. This sequence encodes CASSLAPGVAYEQYF.

The chain combines TRBV19 with TRBJ1-1, with unresolved D. Germline V lookup: CDR1 LNHDA, CDR2 SQIVND (reference sequence). The CDR3 sequence is 14 residues long. V dropped 5 bases and J dropped 6 bases, with 16 bases sitting between them. The CDR3 DNA reads as TGTGCCAGTAGTCACCGCACCTCTAACCCTGAAGCTTTCTTT. Its translation is CASSHRTSNPEAFF.

The chain couples TRBV2 to TRBJ2-1; possible D gene TRBD2, 7 bases. Germline V CDR1 and CDR2: SNHLY, FYNNEI. This CDR3 contains 13 residues. V gave up 10 bases and J gave up 2 bases, with 12 bases separating them. CDR3 amino acids: CANGGLAYNEQFF. The CDR3 region has the DNA TGTGCCAACGGGGGGCTGGCCTACAATGAGCAGTTCTTC.

The rearrangement links TRBV18 to TRBJ1-6; 9 nucleotides agree with TRBD1. V gave up 4 bases and J gave up 7 bases; unmatched junction bases: 11. The CDR3 totals 17 residues. CDR1 is KGHSH and CDR2 is LQKENI in the germline V gene. The CDR3 loop is CASSQATGGASNSPLHF. CDR3 DNA: TGTGCCAGCTCACAAGCTACAGGGGGCGCCTCGAATTCACCCCTCCACTTT.

The V and J genes are TRBV19 and TRBJ1-2; D not certain. The germline V gene encodes CDR1 LNHDA and CDR2 SQIVND (reference sequence). V was cut by 0 bases and J by 6 bases, with 8 bases left in between. The CDR3 is made up of 13 amino acids. The CDR3: CASSIDSRNGYTF. CDR3 coding DNA: TGTGCCAGTAGTATAGATTCCAGAAATGGCTACACCTTC.

V and J are TRBV19 and TRBJ1-1; weak D call: TRBD1 (5 bases). The length of the CDR3 is 16 residues. V was clipped by 9 bases and J by 3 bases, with 23 bases between them. CDR1 is LNHDA, CDR2 SQIVND, per germline (reference sequence). The CDR3 is CASFSRTYAGDTEAFF. CDR3 nucleotide sequence: TGTGCCAGCTTCTCCCGGACATACGCTGGGGACACTGAAGCTTTCTTT.

The rearrangement uses TRBV14 and TRBJ1-2; 8 positions match TRBD1. The germline gives CDR1 SGHDN, CDR2 FVKESK. The CDR3 has 13 amino acids. J lost 8 bases, V lost 0 bases, and 2 bases had no gene match. The CDR3 region is CASSQEQGGGYTF. The CDR3 coding sequence is TGTGCCAGCAGCCAAGAACAGGGGGGCGGCTACACCTTC.

The chain carries TRBV10-2 and TRBJ2-2, with 10 positions matching TRBD2. J was trimmed by 7 bases and V by 6 bases; bases with no gene match: 5. Germline V gene lookup returns CDR1 WSHSY and CDR2 SAAADI. CDR3 length: 14 amino acids. CDR3 DNA: TGCGCCAGCAGCAAAAGCGGGGGGGGCGGGGAGCTGTTTTTT. As protein: CASSKSGGGGELFF.

This sequence joins TRBV19 and TRBJ2-7; 11 positions agree with TRBD1. Germline loops: CDR1 LNHDA, CDR2 SQIVND (reference sequence). The CDR3 runs 15 residues. V lost 5 bases to trimming and J lost 3 bases; unmatched junction nucleotides: 6. CDR3 sequence: CASSLRDRGDYEQYF. CDR3 coding DNA: TGTGCCAGTAGTCTTCGGGACAGGGGGGACTACGAGCAGTACTTC.

The chain joins TRBV5-1 to TRBJ2-3; a possible D gene is TRBD2 (6 bases). Germline lookup yields CDR1 SGHRS and CDR2 YFSETQ. Trimming took off 4 bases at V and 4 bases at J, with 13 bases between the two ends. CDR3 size: 14 residues. The CDR3 DNA reads TGCGCCAGCAGCACGGGGGTTCGTGCAGATACGCAGTATTTT. Amino acid sequence: CASSTGVRADTQYF.

The rearrangement joins TRBV5-4 to TRBJ2-1; maybe TRBD1 (5 bases). CDR1 and CDR2 (germline): SGHNT, YYREEE (reference sequence). This CDR3 has 14 residues. V was cut by 0 bases and J by 9 bases, with 13 bases left in between. This chain's CDR3 is CASSLDGQKPEQFF. DNA for the CDR3: TGTGCCAGCAGCTTGGACGGACAAAAGCCTGAGCAGTTCTTC.

This clone showed up just a few times. The chain uses TRBV6-5 and TRBJ2-1; D may be TRBD2 (6 bases). Germline CDR1 MNHEY, CDR2 SVGAGI. The CDR3 sequence is 15 residues long. Trimming cost V 6 bases and J 4 bases, with 16 bases left between them. This chain's CDR3 is CASRAASAAYNEQFF. CDR3 in DNA: TGTGCCAGCAGGGCCGCTAGCGCCGCTTACAATGAGCAGTTCTTC.

V and J are TRBV20-1 and TRBJ1-1, with D possibly TRBD1 on 5 matching bases. CDR3 length equals 12 residues. The V gene's germline CDR1 is DFQATT and CDR2 SNEGSKA (reference sequence). The germline V and J ends were trimmed by 3 bases and 3 bases, with 8 bases remaining between them. CDR3 protein: CSASGGDTEAFF. As DNA, the CDR3 is TGCAGTGCTAGTGGGGGGGACACTGAAGCTTTCTTT.

V usage is TRBV7-2 and J usage is TRBJ1-1; tentatively, D is TRBD1 (5 bases). Deletions cut 5 bases from V and 0 bases from J, with 7 bases between. There are 13 residues in the CDR3. From germline, CDR1 is SGHTA and CDR2 FQGNSA. The CDR3 is CASSPTVNTEAFF. CDR3 coding DNA: TGTGCCAGCAGCCCGACAGTGAACACTGAAGCTTTCTTT.

V and J are TRBV11-2 and TRBJ2-3; 13 bases are shared with TRBD2. Germline V gene lookup returns CDR1 SGHAT and CDR2 FQNNGV. Trimming removed 1 base from V and 5 bases from J; junction bases left unmatched: 3. The CDR3 extends over 16 amino acids. CDR3 nucleotide sequence: TGTGCCAGCAGCTTAGGACTAGCGGGGGGCCTAGATACGCAGTATTTT. Its translation is CASSLGLAGGLDTQYF.

The chain uses TRBV7-8 and TRBJ2-4; D is perhaps TRBD2 (6 bases). Germline CDR1 reads SGHVS; CDR2 reads FQNEAQ. This CDR3 is 15 amino acids long. The ends were cut back, 2 bases at V and 1 base at J, with 9 bases in the middle. Written as DNA, the CDR3 is TGTGCCAGCAGCTTACGGAGGGAGGCCAAAAACATTCAGTACTTC. Encoded protein: CASSLRREAKNIQYF.

This chain joins TRBV19 and TRBJ1-2; 7 nucleotides match TRBD1. Germline V gene lookup returns CDR1 LNHDA and CDR2 SQIVND (reference sequence). The CDR3 sequence is 16 residues long. Trimming removed 3 bases from V and 0 bases from J; junction bases left unmatched: 7. CDR3 sequence reads: CASSIQGQVANYGYTF. The CDR3 nucleotides are TGTGCCAGTAGTATCCAAGGACAGGTAGCTAACTATGGCTACACCTTC.

J is TRBJ2-3 and V is TRBV28, with D perhaps TRBD1 (5 bases). The CDR3 extends over 14 amino acids. Germline V CDR1 and CDR2: MDHEN, SYDVKM. V lost 5 bases to trimming and J lost 5 bases, with 14 bases between them. The CDR3 nucleotides read TGTGCCAGCAGTCCTAAATCAGGGTTAGATACGCAGTATTTT. Protein: CASSPKSGLDTQYF.

This chain connects TRBV28 to TRBJ2-2, with 12 positions matching TRBD2. Unmatched junction bases numbered 6, after V lost 7 bases and J lost 6 bases. This CDR3 comprises 15 residues. Germline-derived CDR1 and CDR2 are MDHEN and SYDVKM. CDR3: CASTPASGGAGELFF. CDR3 nucleotide sequence: TGTGCCAGCACCCCGGCTAGCGGGGGGGCCGGGGAGCTGTTTTTT. The full variable domain, completed using reference TRBV28 and TRBJ2-2, is DVKVTQSSRYLVKRTGEKVFLECVQDMDHENMFWYRQDPGLGLRLIYFSYDVKMKEKGDIPEGYSVSREKKERFSLILESASTNQTSMYLCASTPASGGAGELFFGEGSRLTVL.

This chain connects TRBV5-1 to TRBJ2-2; D gene unclear. This CDR3 has 14 amino acids. The ends were cut back, 1 base at V and 2 bases at J, with 6 bases in the middle. Germline V gene sequence: CDR1 SGHRS, CDR2 YFSETQ. In nucleotides, the CDR3 is TGCGCCAGCAGCTTGACAGTTAACACCGGGGAGCTGTTTTTT. It codes for CASSLTVNTGELFF.

The chain is built from TRBV7-2 and TRBJ2-7; possibly TRBD2 for D (6 bases). The CDR3 sequence is 14 residues long. Germline lookup yields CDR1 SGHTA and CDR2 FQGNSA. Trimming stripped 5 bases from V and 7 bases from J, with 18 bases between. In DNA form, the CDR3 reads TGTGCCAGCAGCCCCCCGGTCGGCGGGATGGAGCAGTACTTC. This gives the protein CASSPPVGGMEQYF.